This T cell receptor beta chain was retrieved from a study of cytotoxic CD8 clonotypes in ibrutinib-treated CLL. Study-level background: Across the patients, some eleven were relapsed/refractory, 15 treatment-naive and 17 to 18 IGHV unmutated.

Germline loops: CDR1 KGHSH, CDR2 LQKENI. V lost 4 bases to trimming and J lost 5 bases; unmatched junction nucleotides: 5. This CDR3 comprises 15 residues. Libraries were prepared by immunoSEQ multiplex PCR; TCRdb keeps only in-frame clonotypes and omits some of them. The sample carries tens of thousands of clones, 45% to 55% recorded once. The clonotype was recovered from a human donor with chronic lymphocytic leukemia. The V call is TRBV18, the J call TRBJ1-4; 9 bases are shared with TRBD1. The sequencing here drew on PBMCs, taken after 12 months of ibrutinib treatment. This CDR3 reads CASSHFGQGNEKLFF. CDR3 nucleotides: TGTGCCAGCTCACACTTTGGACAGGGGAATGAAAAACTGTTTTTT.